The clone carrying this T cell receptor beta chain was seen a single time. Its antigen is as yet unknown. Unmatched junction bases numbered 3, after V lost 3 bases and J lost 7 bases. This CDR3 has 13 amino acids. The germline CDR1 and CDR2 sequences are LNHDA and SQIVND (reference sequence). The sample belongs to a study of cytomegalovirus exposure and HLA in healthy donors. Study findings and constraints: A later analysis appeared to link common viral pathogens to several of the most significant clusters. Later work showed greater clonal expansion in HLA-associated TCR beta chains than in equally common others. Near-uniform donor sequencing depth was presumed by presence/absence analyses.

Use of 60 Vbeta and 13 Jbeta primers characterized the PCR. TCRdb's copy holds only in-frame clones and misses some; the assay was immunoSEQ multiplex PCR. The table shows 170,000 or so clones, with approximately 82% occurring only once. The specimen was PBMCs. This clonotype was sampled from a man aged 50 or older in good health and CMV-seropositive. This chain links TRBV19 with TRBJ1-5; 7 bases are shared with TRBD1. The CDR3 loop is CASSIDRDQPQHF. The DNA of the CDR3 is TGTGCCAGTAGTATCGACAGGGACCAGCCCCAGCATTTT.